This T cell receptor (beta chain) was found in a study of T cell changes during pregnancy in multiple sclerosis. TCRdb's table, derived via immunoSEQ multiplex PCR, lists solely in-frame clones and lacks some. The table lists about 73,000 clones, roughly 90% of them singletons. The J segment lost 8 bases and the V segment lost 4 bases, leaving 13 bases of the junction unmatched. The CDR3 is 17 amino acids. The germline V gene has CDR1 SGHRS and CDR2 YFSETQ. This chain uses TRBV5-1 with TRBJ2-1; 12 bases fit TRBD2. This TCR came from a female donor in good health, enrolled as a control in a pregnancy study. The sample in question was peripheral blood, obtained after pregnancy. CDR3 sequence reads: CASSPTSGRPPRDEQFF. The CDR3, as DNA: TGCGCCAGCAGCCCTACTAGCGGGAGGCCCCCAAGGGATGAGCAGTTCTTC. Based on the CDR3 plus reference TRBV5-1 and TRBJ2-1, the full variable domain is KAGVTQTPRYLIKTRGQQVTLSCSPISGHRSVSWYQQTPGQGLQFLFEYFSETQRNKGNFPGRFSGRQFSNSRSEMNVSTLELGDSALYLCASSPTSGRPPRDEQFFGPGTRLTVL.